The source of this TCR beta chain is a study of T cell responses to AZD1222 COVID-19 vaccine. CDR3 length: 13 amino acids. CDR1 is MNHEY, CDR2 SMNVEV, per germline (reference sequence). V was shortened by 5 bases and J by 3 bases, with 11 bases between the two germline ends. This clone has just one count. Only in-frame clones appear in the TCRdb table, and some are missing; sequencing was by immunoSEQ multiplex PCR. The sample has more than 95,000 clones, more than 80% seen once. Sequenced material: peripheral blood, taken on day 0 of AZD1222 vaccination. The rearrangement joins TRBV27 to TRBJ2-7; D unresolved. This TCR derives from an adult in good health. DNA of the CDR3: TGTGCCAGCAGTAGTACCCCGGTCTACGAGCAGTACTTC. The encoded protein is CASSSTPVYEQYF.